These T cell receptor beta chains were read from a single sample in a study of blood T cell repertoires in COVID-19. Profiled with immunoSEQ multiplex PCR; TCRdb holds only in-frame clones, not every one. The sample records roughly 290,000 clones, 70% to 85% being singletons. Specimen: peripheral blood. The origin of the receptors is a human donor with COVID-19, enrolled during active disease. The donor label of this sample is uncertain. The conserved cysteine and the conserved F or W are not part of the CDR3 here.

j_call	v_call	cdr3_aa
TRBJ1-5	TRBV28	ASSLTSAGTYSNQPQH
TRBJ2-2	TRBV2	ASSEKGSGTPNTGELF
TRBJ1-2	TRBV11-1	ASSLTNVRGYT
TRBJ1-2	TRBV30	AWSRLGQGDYGYT
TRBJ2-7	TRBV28	ASTGLSYEQY
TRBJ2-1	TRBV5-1	ASSLVGIAGHEQF
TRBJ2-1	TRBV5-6	ASSPMTGQNEQF
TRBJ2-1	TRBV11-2	ASSLGVGSPNEQF
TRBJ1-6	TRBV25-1	ASSPTGTINSPLH
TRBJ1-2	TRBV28	ASSITGVRGYT
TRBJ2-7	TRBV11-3	ASSWGGYEQY
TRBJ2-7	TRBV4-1	ASSPNPGLAVYEQY
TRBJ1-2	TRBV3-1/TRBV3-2	ASSPDIDYGYT
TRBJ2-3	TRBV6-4	ASSDSESQADTQY
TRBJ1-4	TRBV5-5	ASSGPMGRNEKLF
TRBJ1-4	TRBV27	ASSPRGGGNEKLF
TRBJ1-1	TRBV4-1	ASSRGTGGTEAF
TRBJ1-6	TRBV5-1	ASSPEGALSNSPLH
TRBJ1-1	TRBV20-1	SAPGVTEAF